This TCR beta chain was found in a study of blood T cell repertoires in COVID-19. Background on the study: Both acute and convalescent COVID-19 samples were obtained from the United States, Italy and Spain.

Clones were read by immunoSEQ multiplex PCR, and TCRdb kept only the in-frame ones, dropping some. The table has approximately 150,000 clones, over 75% seen once; the top ten hold roughly 3.9%. To note about this clone: Compared with germline, one end of the junction differs, possibly owing to a read error.

Germline-derived CDR1 and CDR2 are SGDLS and YYNGEE. The CDR3 extends over 13 amino acids. The sequence derives from a man between 50 and 59 years old in a cohort exposed to, infected with or recovered from COVID-19 (not recorded which). The sample was PBMCs or T cells enriched from blood (not recorded which). The chain couples TRBV9 to TRBJ2-1; no clear D gene. The DNA of the CDR3 is TGTGCCAGCAGTGTAGGGCCTTACAATGAGCAGTTCTTC. This encodes CASSVGPYNEQFF.